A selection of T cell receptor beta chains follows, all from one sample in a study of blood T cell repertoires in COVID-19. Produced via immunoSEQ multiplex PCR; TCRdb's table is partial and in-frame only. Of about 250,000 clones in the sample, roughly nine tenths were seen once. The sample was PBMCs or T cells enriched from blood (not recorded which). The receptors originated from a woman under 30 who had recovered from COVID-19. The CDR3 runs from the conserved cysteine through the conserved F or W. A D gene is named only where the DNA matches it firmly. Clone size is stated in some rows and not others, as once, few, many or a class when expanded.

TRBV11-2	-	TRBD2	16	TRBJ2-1	CASRSLARGAYNEQFF	TGTGCCAGCAGATCCTTAGCGCGGGGGGCCTACAATGAGCAGTTCTTC
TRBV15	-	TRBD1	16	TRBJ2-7	CATSSAGTGPSYEQYF	TGTGCCACCAGCAGCGCCGGGACAGGGCCCTCCTACGAGCAGTACTTC
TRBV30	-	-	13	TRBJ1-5	CAWSQNSNQPQHF	TGTGCCTGGAGTCAAAATAGCAATCAGCCCCAGCATTTT
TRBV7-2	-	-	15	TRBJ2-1	CASSLVGTAYNEQFF	TGTGCCAGCAGCTTAGTCGGGACTGCCTACAATGAGCAGTTCTTC
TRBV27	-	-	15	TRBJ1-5	CASSFGTRGDQPQHF	TGTGCCAGCAGTTTCGGGACCAGGGGCGATCAGCCCCAGCATTTT
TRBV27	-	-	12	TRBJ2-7	CASGKQGYEQYF	TGTGCCAGCGGCAAACAGGGCTACGAGCAGTACTTC
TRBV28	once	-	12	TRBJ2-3	CASSQSLGTQYF	TGTGCCAGCAGCCAGTCGCTAGGTACGCAGTATTTT
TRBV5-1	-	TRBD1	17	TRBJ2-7	CASSLSWDRGPRSEQYF	TGCGCCAGCAGCTTGAGCTGGGACAGGGGGCCGAGGAGCGAGCAGTACTTC
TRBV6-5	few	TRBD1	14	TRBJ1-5	CASSLQGPGQPQHF	TGTGCCAGCAGTCTACAGGGGCCGGGGCAGCCCCAGCATTTT
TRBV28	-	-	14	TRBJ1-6	CAIQGTSYNSPLHF	TGTGCCATCCAGGGGACCTCCTATAATTCACCCCTCCACTTT
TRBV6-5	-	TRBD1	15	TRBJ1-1	CASGPGDSGHTEAFF	TGTGCCAGTGGACCCGGGGACAGCGGTCACACTGAAGCTTTCTTT
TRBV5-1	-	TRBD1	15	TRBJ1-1	CASSLQPQGATEAFF	TGCGCCAGCAGCCTTCAGCCACAGGGGGCGACTGAAGCTTTCTTT
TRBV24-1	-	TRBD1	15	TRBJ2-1	CATSDPRGYHNEQFF	TGTGCCACCAGTGATCCCAGGGGGTACCACAATGAGCAGTTCTTC
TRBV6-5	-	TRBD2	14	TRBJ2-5	CASATSGGGETQYF	TGTGCCAGCGCCACTAGCGGGGGTGGCGAGACCCAGTACTTC
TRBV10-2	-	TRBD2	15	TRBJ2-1	CASSLLTSGLNEQFF	TGCGCCAGCAGCCTTCTGACTAGCGGTCTGAATGAGCAGTTCTTC
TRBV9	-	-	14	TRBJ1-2	CASSVGWRNYGYTF	TGTGCCAGCAGCGTAGGATGGAGAAACTATGGCTACACCTTC
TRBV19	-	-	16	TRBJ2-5	CASSTNHHRVVETQYF	TGTGCCAGTAGTACCAATCACCACAGGGTGGTGGAGACCCAGTACTTC
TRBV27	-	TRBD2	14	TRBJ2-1	CASSWAGGYNEQFF	TGTGCCAGCAGTTGGGCGGGGGGATACAATGAGCAGTTCTTC
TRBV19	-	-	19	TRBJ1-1	CASSIDRRERGTMNTEAFF	TGTGCCAGTAGTATAGACCGCAGGGAAAGGGGGACCATGAACACTGAAGCTTTCTTT
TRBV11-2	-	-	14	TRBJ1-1	CASSPQGVNTEAFF	TGTGCCAGCAGCCCACAGGGAGTGAACACTGAAGCTTTCTTT
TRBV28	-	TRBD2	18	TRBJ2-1	CASRPGLAGGATYNEQFF	TGTGCCAGCAGGCCGGGACTAGCGGGGGGGGCGACTTACAATGAGCAGTTCTTC
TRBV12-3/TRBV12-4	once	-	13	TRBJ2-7	CASSSGRRDEQYF	TGTGCCAGCAGTTCGGGGAGGAGGGACGAGCAGTACTTC
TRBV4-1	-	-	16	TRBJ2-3	CASSSRGGTHTDTQYF	TGCGCCAGCAGCTCTCGAGGCGGGACTCACACAGATACGCAGTATTTT
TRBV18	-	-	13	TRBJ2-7	CASSPRSEYEQYF	TGTGCCAGCTCACCACGTTCGGAGTACGAGCAGTACTTC
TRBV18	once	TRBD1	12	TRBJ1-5	CASSTGDQPQHF	TGTGCCAGCTCAACAGGGGACCAGCCCCAGCATTTT
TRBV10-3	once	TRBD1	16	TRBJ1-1	CAITPGQGRLNTEAFF	TGTGCCATTACGCCGGGACAGGGGCGATTGAACACTGAAGCTTTCTTT
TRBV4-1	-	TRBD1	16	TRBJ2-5	CASSQDPYRGSETQYF	TGCGCCAGCAGCCAAGATCCGTACAGGGGTAGCGAGACCCAGTACTTC
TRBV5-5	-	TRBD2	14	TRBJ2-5	CASSPRGNQETQYF	TGTGCCAGCAGCCCGCGGGGGAACCAAGAGACCCAGTACTTC
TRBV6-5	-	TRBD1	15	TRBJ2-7	CASTVGGDRNYEQYF	TGTGCCAGCACTGTAGGAGGGGACAGGAACTACGAGCAGTACTTC
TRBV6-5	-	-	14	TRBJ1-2	CASSRSTGNYGYTF	TGTGCCAGCAGCCGTTCGACAGGCAACTATGGCTACACCTTC
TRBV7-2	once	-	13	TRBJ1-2	CASSVNREVGYTF	TGTGCCAGCAGCGTTAACAGGGAAGTGGGCTACACCTTC
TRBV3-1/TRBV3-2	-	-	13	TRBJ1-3	CASSPDRRNTIYF	TGTGCCAGCAGCCCGGACAGAAGAAACACCATATATTTT
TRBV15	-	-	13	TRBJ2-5	CAGGRGPQETQYF	TGTGCCGGTGGGCGGGGCCCTCAAGAGACCCAGTACTTC
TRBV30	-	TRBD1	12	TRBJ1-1	CAWGTGRTEAFF	TGTGCCTGGGGGACAGGGAGAACTGAAGCTTTCTTT
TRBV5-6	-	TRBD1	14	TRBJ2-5	CASSLAGGEETQYF	TGTGCCAGCAGCTTGGCAGGGGGCGAAGAGACCCAGTACTTC
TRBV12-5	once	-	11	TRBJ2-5	CASGFGETQYF	TGTGCTAGTGGTTTCGGTGAGACCCAGTACTTC
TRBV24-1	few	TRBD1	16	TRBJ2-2	CATSDSGQGNTGELFF	TGTGCCACCAGTGATTCGGGACAGGGGAACACCGGGGAGCTGTTTTTT
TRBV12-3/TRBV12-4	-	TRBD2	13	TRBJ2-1	CATRLAGGNEQFF	TGTGCCACTCGACTAGCGGGGGGCAATGAGCAGTTCTTC
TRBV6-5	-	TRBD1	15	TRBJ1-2	CASSTGGTANYGYTF	TGTGCCAGCAGCACAGGGGGGACGGCTAACTATGGCTACACCTTC
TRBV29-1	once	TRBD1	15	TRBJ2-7	CSVERTGGISNEQYF	TGCAGCGTTGAAAGGACAGGGGGAATCTCCAACGAGCAGTACTTC
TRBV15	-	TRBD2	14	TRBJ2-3	CATSSRGGPDTQYF	TGTGCCACCAGCAGCCGGGGGGGCCCAGATACGCAGTATTTT
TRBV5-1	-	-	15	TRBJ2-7	CASSLAGRGRYEQYF	TGCGCCAGCAGCTTGGCCGGCAGGGGGAGGTACGAGCAGTACTTC
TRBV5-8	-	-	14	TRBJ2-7	CASSPWGERNEQYF	TGTGCCAGCAGCCCCTGGGGGGAGAGGAACGAGCAGTACTTC
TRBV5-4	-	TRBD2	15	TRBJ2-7	CASSLSGASSYEQYF	TGTGCCAGCAGCTTAAGCGGGGCCAGCTCCTACGAGCAGTACTTC
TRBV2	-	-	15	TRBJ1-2	CASSEGPGEGYGYTF	TGTGCCAGCAGTGAAGGTCCAGGGGAGGGTTATGGCTACACCTTC
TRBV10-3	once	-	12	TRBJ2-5	CATLDSEETQYF	TGTGCCACCCTAGACAGTGAGGAGACCCAGTACTTC
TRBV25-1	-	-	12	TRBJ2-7	CASSDGTYEQYF	TGTGCCAGCAGTGACGGGACCTACGAGCAGTACTTC
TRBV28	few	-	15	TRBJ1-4	CASSLSGASNEKLFF	TGTGCCAGCAGTTTAAGCGGCGCCTCTAATGAAAAACTGTTTTTT
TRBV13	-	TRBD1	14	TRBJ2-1	CASSLGQGSNEQFF	TGTGCCAGCAGCTTGGGACAGGGGAGCAATGAGCAGTTCTTC
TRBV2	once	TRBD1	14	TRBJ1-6	CASRFDRGNSPLHF	TGTGCCAGCAGATTCGACAGGGGCAATTCACCCCTCCACTTT
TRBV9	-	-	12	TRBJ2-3	CASSRGTDTQYF	TGTGCCAGCAGTCGGGGCACAGATACGCAGTATTTT
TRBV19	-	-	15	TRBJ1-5	CASSIWGDSNQPQHF	TGTGCCAGTAGTATATGGGGGGATAGCAATCAGCCCCAGCATTTT
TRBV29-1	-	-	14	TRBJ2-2	CSVSLTGTTGELFF	TGCAGCGTTAGTCTAACAGGGACCACCGGGGAGCTGTTTTTT
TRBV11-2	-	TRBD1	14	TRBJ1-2	CASSLEGTGDGYTF	TGTGCCAGCAGCTTAGAGGGGACAGGGGACGGCTACACCTTC
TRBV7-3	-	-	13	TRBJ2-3	CASSPSGADTQYF	TGTGCCAGCAGCCCCTCAGGGGCAGATACGCAGTATTTT
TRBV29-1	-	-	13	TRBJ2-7	CSVESEIPYEQYF	TGCAGCGTTGAGTCAGAAATCCCCTACGAGCAGTACTTC
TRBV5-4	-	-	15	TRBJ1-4	CASSISRGSNEKLFF	TGTGCCAGCAGCATATCCCGGGGATCTAATGAAAAACTGTTTTTT
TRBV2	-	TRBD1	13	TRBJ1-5	CASRGQGLQPQHF	TGTGCCAGCAGGGGACAGGGTTTACAGCCCCAGCATTTT
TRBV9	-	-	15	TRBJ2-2	CASSVDWEATGELFF	TGTGCCAGCAGCGTAGATTGGGAGGCCACCGGGGAGCTGTTTTTT